Ten or more counts support the clone carrying this TCR beta chain. What it binds is unknown. The CDR3 carries no conserved terminal phenylalanine or tryptophan, so it likely arises from a read error. It is unclear where the CDR3 begins or ends on the DNA, so no DNA is shown, and the CDR3 is as TCRdb lists it. The CDR3 sequence runs 8 residues, both termini included. Germline loops: CDR1 WNHNN, CDR2 SYGVQD (reference sequence). These data belong to a study of beta chain features in type 1 diabetes. Study in general: Cell yields, age and gender were similar between patients and healthy donors. Study-level points and caveats: Comparison showed that naive, central memory and Treg TCRB repertoires appeared more similar among patients than among healthy donors.

What was sequenced were expressed TCRB transcripts, since all of the isolated RNA had been reverse transcribed. Repertoires were generated with immunoSEQ multiplex PCR, while TCRdb's copy carries only in-frame clones and drops some. The table has roughly 250,000 clones, about 9.3% seen once. The TCR originated in a woman aged 18-30 years in good health. The chain links TRBV10-1 to TRBJ1-3. Sequencing used naive CD4+ T cells from blood. The CDR3 loop is CASRSSTV.